The 18 T cell receptor beta chains in this list originate from one sample, sequenced in a study of T cell repertoires in aging, cancer and after chemotherapy. A mixed TRB-A/B primer pool amplified rearranged TRB by multiplex touch-down PCR. TCRdb passed the multiplex PCR reads through MiXCR, listing each CDR3 protein once. This sample has 3,500 to 5,000 distinct CDR3 sequences, with around three fifths found just once. The template was genomic DNA from peripheral blood, not RNA. What was sequenced was blood. These receptors were collected from a human donor with a solid tumor.

The CDR3 sequence is CASTHDRGQVGYTF. The CDR3, as DNA: TGTGCCAGTACCCACGACAGGGGTCAGGTTGGCTACACCTTC. The chain recombines TRBV19 with TRBJ1-2; 8 bases are shared with TRBD1. From germline, CDR1 is LNHDA and CDR2 SQIVND (reference sequence). The CDR3 length is 14 residues. Trimming removed 7 bases from V and 7 bases from J; junction bases left unmatched: 11.

This chain connects TRBV6-1 to TRBJ1-3; D unclear. This CDR3 spans 15 amino acids. Trimming pared 8 bases from V and 0 bases from J, leaving 14 bases between. Germline V lookup: CDR1 MNHNS, CDR2 SASEGT. The CDR3 DNA reads TGTGCCAGCCGGGTCGGCGCTTCCTCTGGAAACACCATATATTTT. Protein product: CASRVGASSGNTIYF.

V usage is TRBV6-5 and J usage is TRBJ1-2; no clear D. This CDR3 has 15 residues. The ends were cut back, 8 bases at V and 6 bases at J, with 22 bases in the middle. CDR1 is MNHEY and CDR2 is SVGAGI in the germline V gene. The CDR3 coding sequence is TGTGCCAGCTTAGCCGCCTCGCGGCCCTCACATGGCTACACCTTC. Protein: CASLAASRPSHGYTF.

The rearrangement links TRBV12-3 or TRBV12-4 to TRBJ2-2; D is undetermined. The ends were cut back, 5 bases at V and 6 bases at J, with 7 bases in the middle. This CDR3 region has 12 residues. The CDR3 DNA follows: TGTGCCAGCAGTCCTGTCCCCGGGGAGCTGTTTTTT. This gives the protein CASSPVPGELFF.

The gene calls are TRBV6-1 and TRBJ2-7, with D hard to call. The CDR3 loop spans 13 amino acids. Germline V lookup: CDR1 MNHNS, CDR2 SASEGT. V gave up 7 bases and J gave up 0 bases, with 10 bases separating them. CDR3 bases: TGTGCCAGCAAGTCGGGCGGCTCCTACGAGCAGTACTTC. It is translated as CASKSGGSYEQYF.

This chain connects TRBV10-3 to TRBJ1-4; D not resolved. V shed 0 bases and J shed 6 bases, with 17 bases lying between them. The CDR3 has 17 residues. Germline-derived CDR1 and CDR2 are ENHRY and SYGVKD. The CDR3: CAISESFLSRNDEKLFF. CDR3 nucleotide sequence: TGTGCCATCAGTGAGTCGTTCTTATCCAGGAACGATGAAAAACTGTTTTTT.

This clonotype was seen more than once but under ten times. This sequence joins TRBV19 and TRBJ1-3; 7 nucleotides agree with TRBD1. Germline V gives CDR1 LNHDA, CDR2 SQIVND (reference sequence). CDR3 length: 14 amino acids. V shed 5 bases, J shed 2 bases, and the junction held 3 bases outside the gene matches. CDR3 region: CASSEGTAGNTIYF. CDR3 bases: TGTGCCAGTAGTGAGGGGACAGCTGGAAACACCATATATTTT.

The chain is built from TRBV20-1 and TRBJ1-2; 7 bases are a match to TRBD1. Per germline, CDR1 DFQATT and CDR2 SNEGSKA (reference sequence). The length of the CDR3 is 14 residues. V gave up 3 bases and J gave up 5 bases; unmatched junction bases: 9. The CDR3: CSARGGQETYGYTF. The CDR3 bases are TGCAGTGCTAGGGGTGGACAGGAAACGTATGGCTACACCTTC.

The table lists this clonotype with a few counts. The chain is built from TRBV11-2 and TRBJ1-2; D call uncertain. V lost 5 bases, J lost 4 bases, and 14 bases lay in between. Germline V gene lookup returns CDR1 SGHAT and CDR2 FQNNGV. The CDR3 totals 14 residues. The CDR3 coding sequence is TGTGCCAGCAGCGAGGACGGAATAAGCTATGGCTACACCTTC. The encoded protein is CASSEDGISYGYTF.

V usage is TRBV7-2 and J usage is TRBJ2-7; D uncertain. This CDR3 has 14 amino acids. The V end lost 5 bases, the J end lost 2 bases, and 13 bases lay between the germline ends. Germline V gives CDR1 SGHTA, CDR2 FQGNSA. CDR3 sequence: CASSPFTSTYEQYF. Written as DNA, the CDR3 is TGTGCCAGCAGCCCCTTCACGAGCACCTACGAGCAGTACTTC.

There are a few counts of this clonotype. For the CDR3, the DNA is TGTGCCAGCAGCTCATACGGGGGGACGGATGGCTACACCTTC. This gives the protein CASSSYGGTDGYTF. The gene calls are TRBV5-4 and TRBJ1-2; possible D gene TRBD1, 5 bases. With 3 bases removed from V and 6 bases from J, the gap between germline ends came to 15 bases. The CDR3 totals 14 residues. Germline V lookup: CDR1 SGHNT, CDR2 YYREEE (reference sequence). Combining the CDR3 with reference TRBV5-4 and TRBJ1-2 gives the whole variable domain ETGVTQSPTHLIKTRGQQVTLRCSSQSGHNTVSWYQQALGQGPQFIFQYYREEENGRGNFPPRFSGLQFPNYSSELNVNALELDDSALYLCASSSYGGTDGYTFGSGTRLTVV.

This rearrangement joins TRBV6-5 to TRBJ1-5; D remains unclear. CDR1 is MNHEY, CDR2 SVGAGI, per germline. V lost 4 bases, J lost 9 bases, and 10 bases lay in between. The CDR3 has 12 amino acids. The CDR3 nucleotides are TGTGCCAGCAGTTCCGCCGATCGGCCCCAGCATTTT. Its protein is CASSSADRPQHF.

CDR3: CSAGRQGVYGYTF. Written as DNA, the CDR3 is TGCAGTGCTGGGAGACAGGGGGTCTATGGCTACACCTTC. The V and J genes are TRBV20-1 and TRBJ1-2; 9 nucleotides line up with TRBD1. With 5 bases clipped from V and 4 bases from J, the junction kept 5 bases outside the gene matches. This CDR3 contains 13 residues. CDR1 is DFQATT, CDR2 SNEGSKA, per germline (reference sequence).

In regard to this clonotype: The junction does not match germline at one end; this may be a read error. The CDR3 sequence: CAISESGQGFYEQYF. The CDR3 nucleotides are TGTGCCATCAGTGAAAGCGGACAGGGGTTCTACGAGCAGTACTTC. The V and J genes are TRBV6-1 and TRBJ2-7; 9 nucleotides line up with TRBD1. Germline V gene data show CDR1 as MNHNS and CDR2 as SASEGT. The CDR3 has 15 residues.

CDR3 in DNA: TGCAGTGCGGTGGCCGGCCCCGGCGACAATGAGCAGTTCTTC. It translates to CSAVAGPGDNEQFF. V gene TRBV20-1 combines with J gene TRBJ2-1; no reliable D call. CDR1 and CDR2 (germline): DFQATT, SNEGSKA (reference sequence). V dropped 6 bases and J dropped 5 bases, with 17 bases sitting between them. This CDR3 is built from 14 residues.

The chain employs TRBV7-9 and TRBJ1-2, with TRBD1 matching over 9 bases. The J call is in doubt because the DNA end fits TRBJ2-7 better. From germline, CDR1 is SEHNR and CDR2 FQNEAQ (reference sequence). CDR3 size: 16 residues. This CDR3 is CASSTSRTGVAYEQYF. The CDR3 DNA reads TGTGCCAGCAGCACTTCTCGGACAGGGGTGGCGTACGAGCAGTACTTC.

This chain joins TRBV5-1 and TRBJ2-3; TRBD2 aligns across 8 bases. The CDR3 spans 15 residues. The V gene's germline CDR1 is SGHRS and CDR2 YFSETQ. The ends lost 1 base at V and 1 base at J; junction bases unmatched: 2. The CDR3 DNA is TGCGCCAGCAGCTTGCCGGGAGGGGGCACAGATACGCAGTATTTT. It translates to CASSLPGGGTDTQYF.

This clonotype came up a few times. The gene calls are TRBV20-1 and TRBJ1-2; no clear D gene. The V gene lost 3 bases and the J gene lost 3 bases, with 5 bases spanning the gap. This CDR3 has 11 amino acids. From germline, CDR1 is DFQATT and CDR2 SNEGSKA (reference sequence). Here the CDR3 reads CSASSDYGYTF. The CDR3 DNA sequence: TGCAGTGCTAGTTCCGACTATGGCTACACCTTC.